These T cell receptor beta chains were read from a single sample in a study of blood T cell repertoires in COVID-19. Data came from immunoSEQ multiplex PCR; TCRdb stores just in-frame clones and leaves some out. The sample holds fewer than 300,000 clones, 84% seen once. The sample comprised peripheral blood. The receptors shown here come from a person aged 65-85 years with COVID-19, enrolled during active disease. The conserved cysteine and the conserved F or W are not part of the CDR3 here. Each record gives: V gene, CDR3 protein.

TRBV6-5	ASSYSLRGTYEQY
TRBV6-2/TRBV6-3	ASSTPGRTQGSTDTQY
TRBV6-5	ASSLTGGSSPLH
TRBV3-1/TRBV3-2	ASGRPQGPYNEQF
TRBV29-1	SVGEGRYQPQH
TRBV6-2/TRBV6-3	ASSYPADYSYEQY
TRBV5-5	ASSLAGTYEQY
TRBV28	ASGTQYEQY
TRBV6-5	ASMGQGGIYEQY
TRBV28	ASHGTVSGNTIY
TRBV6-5	ASSYTGGGAPYEQY
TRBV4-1	ASSRGPEQGTDTQY
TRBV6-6	ASSYSIDEQY
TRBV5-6	ASSLRYRAYEQY
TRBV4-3	ASSPDRGNQPQH
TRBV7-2	ASSFAVAGARGYT
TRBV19	ASAGLAGVYGTGELF
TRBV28	ASSLWGPNEQF
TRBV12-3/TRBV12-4	ASSRRDRDEQY
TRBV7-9	ASSLGFGGFESDTQY
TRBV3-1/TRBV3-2	ASSQDRREQF
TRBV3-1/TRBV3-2	ASSQGFDLAQF
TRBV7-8	ASSTTPWGGIPRTAKNIQY